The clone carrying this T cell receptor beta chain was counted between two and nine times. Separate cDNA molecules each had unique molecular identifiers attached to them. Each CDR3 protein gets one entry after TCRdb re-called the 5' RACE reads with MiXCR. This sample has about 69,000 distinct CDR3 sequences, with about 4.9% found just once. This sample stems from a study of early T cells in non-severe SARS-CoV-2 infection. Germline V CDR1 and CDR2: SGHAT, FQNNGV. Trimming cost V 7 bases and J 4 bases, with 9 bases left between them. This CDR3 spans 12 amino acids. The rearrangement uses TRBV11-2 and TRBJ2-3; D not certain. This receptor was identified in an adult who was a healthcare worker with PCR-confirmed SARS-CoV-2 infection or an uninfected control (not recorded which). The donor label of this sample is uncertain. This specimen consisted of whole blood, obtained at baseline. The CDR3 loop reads CASILLADTQYF. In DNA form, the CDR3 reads TGTGCCAGCATCCTCCTAGCAGATACGCAGTATTTT.